The T cell receptor beta chain under discussion was sequenced for a study of T cell responses to AZD1222 COVID-19 vaccine. Note on this clone: Its antigen is as yet unknown.

Broader study findings: A rise in Spike-specific TCR breadth and depth followed two AZD1222 doses. Most donors were white British and more were female, and clonal diversity was possibly underestimated. Spike was spanned by vaccine-associated CD4 TCRs, which were dominant at 160-218 and 743-854.

Germline lookup yields CDR1 SQVTM and CDR2 ANQGSEA. Trimming took off 5 bases at V and 3 bases at J, with 10 bases between the two ends. This CDR3 is 13 amino acids long. The repertoire was sequenced with immunoSEQ multiplex PCR; TCRdb's copy has only in-frame clones and lacks some. This table holds 95,000 or so clones, roughly 90% found once. The chain is built from TRBV29-1 and TRBJ1-4, with D tentatively TRBD1 (6 bases). This receptor was identified in an adult in good health. Source: peripheral blood, taken on day 0 of AZD1222 vaccination. CDR3 sequence (DNA): TGCAGCGTTCTGGGGGCGCCTAATGAAAAACTGTTTTTT. This sequence encodes CSVLGAPNEKLFF.